Following are 23 T cell receptor beta chains from one sample sequenced in a study of blood T cell repertoires in COVID-19. Clones were read by immunoSEQ multiplex PCR, and TCRdb kept only the in-frame ones, dropping some. The sample yields about 25,000 clones, around 86% seen once. The sequenced sample was peripheral blood. These receptors all stem from a man over 45 with active COVID-19.

The chain employs TRBV29-1 and TRBJ1-1; no clear D. This CDR3 contains 10 residues. Deletions cut 4 bases from V and 3 bases from J, with 3 bases between. CDR1 and CDR2 (germline): SQVTM, ANQGSEA. DNA of the CDR3: TGCAGCGTTGCAGACACTGAAGCTTTCTTT. It is translated as CSVADTEAFF. The full variable domain, its missing parts supplied by reference TRBV29-1 and TRBJ1-1, is SAVISQKPSRDICQRGTSLTIQCQVDSQVTMMFWYRQQPGQSLTLIATANQGSEATYESGFVIDKFPISRPNLTFSTLTVSNMSPEDSSIYLCSVADTEAFFGQGTRLTVV.

The J gene is TRBJ1-3, the V gene TRBV3-1 (or the pseudogene TRBV3-2); perhaps TRBD1 as D (5 bases). CDR1 is LGHDT and CDR2 is YNNKEL in the germline V gene (reference sequence). The V and J ends lost 2 bases and 0 bases respectively, with 11 bases between them. The length of the CDR3 is 16 residues. CDR3 bases: TGTGCCAGCAGCCAATCCGCGGGACTCTCTGGAAACACCATATATTTT. This gives the protein CASSQSAGLSGNTIYF.

This chain joins TRBV7-3 and TRBJ2-1, with 8 bases fitting TRBD2. The CDR3 extends over 15 amino acids. Germline CDR1 SGHTA, CDR2 FQGTGA. With 5 bases clipped from V and 2 bases from J, the junction kept 5 bases outside the gene matches. The CDR3 DNA is TGTGCCAGCAGCGATAGCGGGGCGACCTACAATGAGCAGTTCTTC. Amino acid sequence: CASSDSGATYNEQFF.

The genes are TRBV6-1 and TRBJ2-7; D possibly corresponds to TRBD1 (5 bases). Per germline, CDR1 MNHNS and CDR2 SASEGT. V was pared by 3 bases and J by 5 bases, with 14 bases between. The CDR3 loop spans 14 amino acids. CDR3 sequence reads: CASSDSSRVDEQYF. CDR3 DNA: TGTGCCAGCAGTGACAGCTCCAGGGTCGACGAGCAGTACTTC.

The chain recombines TRBV30 with TRBJ1-1, with D perhaps TRBD1 (5 bases). In germline, CDR1 is GTSNPN, CDR2 SVGIG (reference sequence). V lost 3 bases and J 1 base, leaving 9 bases between the germline ends. The CDR3 covers 13 residues. The CDR3 loop is CAWRHGQNTEAFF. The CDR3 DNA reads as TGTGCCTGGAGGCATGGACAGAACACTGAAGCTTTCTTT.

The table lists this clone with a few counts. The chain recombines TRBV27 with TRBJ2-3, with D possibly matching TRBD2 (5 bases). Trimming left V 3 bases short and J 0 bases short, with 7 bases between. Germline V CDR1 and CDR2: MNHEY, SMNVEV (reference sequence). There are 14 residues in the CDR3. DNA for the CDR3: TGTGCCAGCAGTTTCGAGGGCAGCACAGATACGCAGTATTTT. The encoded protein is CASSFEGSTDTQYF.

The chain joins TRBV7-9 to TRBJ1-1; D might be TRBD1 (5 bases). Per germline, CDR1 SEHNR and CDR2 FQNEAQ (reference sequence). Trimming removed 1 base at V and 2 bases at J, with 11 bases between. The CDR3 sequence is 15 residues long. CDR3 sequence (DNA): TGTGCCAGCAGCTTAGTGGGCGGACAAAACACTGAAGCTTTCTTT. Amino acid sequence: CASSLVGGQNTEAFF.

This sequence joins TRBV24-1 and TRBJ2-1, with a tentative D call TRBD2 (6 bases). V gave up 5 bases and J gave up 3 bases, with 7 bases separating them. CDR1 and CDR2 from the germline V gene are KGHDR and SFDVKD. This CDR3 is built from 13 residues. CDR3 loop: CATSAGLYNEQFF. CDR3 coding DNA: TGTGCCACCAGTGCGGGACTCTACAATGAGCAGTTCTTC.

V usage is TRBV27 and J usage is TRBJ1-4; 8 bases are shared with TRBD1. The CDR3 loop spans 14 amino acids. V shed 5 bases, J shed 4 bases, and the junction held 3 bases outside the gene matches. Germline CDR1 and CDR2: MNHEY and SMNVEV (reference sequence). The chain's CDR3 is CASSRQGFNEKLFF. In DNA, the CDR3 is TGTGCCAGCAGTAGACAGGGGTTTAATGAAAAACTGTTTTTT.

This chain joins TRBV27 and TRBJ2-7, with 7 bases matching TRBD1. Trimming removed 5 bases from V and 2 bases from J; junction bases left unmatched: 6. This CDR3 spans 14 amino acids. In germline, CDR1 is MNHEY, CDR2 SMNVEV (reference sequence). CDR3 sequence: CASSVLGQPYEQYF. CDR3 coding DNA: TGTGCCAGCAGTGTACTGGGACAGCCCTACGAGCAGTACTTC.

This rearrangement joins TRBV7-9 to TRBJ2-1; the D gene is possibly TRBD2 (6 bases). The V gene's germline CDR1 is SEHNR and CDR2 FQNEAQ (reference sequence). This CDR3 has 14 residues. The ends were cut back, 3 bases at V and 9 bases at J, with 15 bases in the middle. The CDR3 here is CASSFTREESEQFF. CDR3 DNA sequence: TGTGCCAGCAGCTTTACGAGGGAGGAGAGTGAGCAGTTCTTC. Using reference TRBV7-9 and TRBJ2-1 for the parts outside the CDR3, the full variable domain is DTGVSQNPRHKITKRGQNVTFRCDPISEHNRLYWYRQTLGQGPEFLTYFQNEAQLEKSRLLSDRFSAERPKGSFSTLEIQRTEQGDSAMYLCASSFTREESEQFFGPGTRLTVL.

V and J are TRBV6-2 or TRBV6-3 and TRBJ2-3; 11 bases are shared with TRBD2. The CDR3 totals 19 residues. Trimming at V came to 0 bases and at J to 9 bases, leaving 17 bases not matched to a gene. Germline V gene data show CDR1 as MNHEY and CDR2 as SVGEGT. CDR3 in amino acids: CASSYSLTSGSRFERTQYF. The CDR3 nucleotides read TGTGCCAGCAGTTACTCCCTAACTAGCGGGAGTAGATTTGAGCGGACGCAGTATTTT.

J is TRBJ2-2 and V is TRBV5-5; 9 nucleotides line up with TRBD1. Germline lookup yields CDR1 SGHKS and CDR2 YYEKEE (reference sequence). Trimming removed 4 bases from V and 4 bases from J; junction bases left unmatched: 8. This CDR3 comprises 16 residues. The DNA for the CDR3 is TGTGCCAGCAGCCCCCGGACAGGGGTTGGCACCGGGGAGCTGTTTTTT. Translation gives CASSPRTGVGTGELFF.

This sequence joins TRBV24-1 and TRBJ2-1; the D gene is possibly TRBD2 (6 bases). V lost 5 bases and J lost 5, with 6 bases in between. There are 12 residues in the CDR3. Germline V CDR1 and CDR2: KGHDR, SFDVKD. The CDR3 here is CATSAGDNEQFF. CDR3 DNA: TGTGCCACCAGTGCGGGGGACAATGAGCAGTTCTTC.

This chain connects TRBV5-1 to TRBJ2-1; 9 bases map to TRBD1. Germline lookup yields CDR1 SGHRS and CDR2 YFSETQ. CDR3 length: 15 residues. V dropped 0 bases and J dropped 7; count of bases not matched to a gene: 5. CDR3 in amino acids: CASSLDRGRLNEQFF. As DNA, the CDR3 is TGCGCCAGCAGCTTGGACAGGGGGCGCCTTAATGAGCAGTTCTTC.

This chain connects TRBV7-2 to TRBJ1-1; no firm D call. Germline V gives CDR1 SGHTA, CDR2 FQGNSA. The CDR3 loop spans 14 amino acids. Trimming removed 1 base at V and 1 base at J, with 7 bases between. The CDR3 nucleotides are TGTGCCAGCAGCTTAGGGTGGCAGAACACTGAAGCTTTCTTT. The encoded protein is CASSLGWQNTEAFF.

The chain combines TRBV12-5 with TRBJ2-1; TRBD1 agrees at 7 bases. From germline, CDR1 is LGHNT and CDR2 FRNRAP. This CDR3 has 15 residues. V shed 0 bases and J 6 bases; nucleotides not matched to a gene: 5. This CDR3 is CASGLVRQGPNEQFF. In nucleotides, the CDR3 is TGTGCTAGTGGTTTGGTACGACAGGGCCCCAATGAGCAGTTCTTC.

V usage is TRBV18 and J usage is TRBJ2-1; 10 bases map to TRBD2. There are 18 residues in the CDR3. The V segment lost 2 bases and the J segment 4 bases; nucleotides outside the gene matches: 11. Germline V lookup: CDR1 KGHSH, CDR2 LQKENI. The CDR3 protein is CASSPKGASGRGYNEQFF. The CDR3 region has the DNA TGTGCCAGCTCACCAAAGGGCGCTAGCGGGAGAGGTTACAATGAGCAGTTCTTC.

The CDR3 DNA reads as TGTGCCAGCAGCTCCAGCGACAGGGCCAACACTGAAGCTTTCTTT. Translated: CASSSSDRANTEAFF. V usage is TRBV11-2 and J usage is TRBJ1-1, with 7 bases aligning to TRBD1. The V gene end was trimmed by 4 bases and the J gene end by 2 bases; junction bases not matched to a gene: 7. Per the germline V gene, CDR1 is SGHAT and CDR2 is FQNNGV. The CDR3 runs 15 residues.

This sequence joins TRBV7-2 and TRBJ1-1, with 7 bases identical to TRBD1. V trimming: 1 base; J trimming: 5 bases; junction bases outside the gene matches: 7. Germline CDR1 reads SGHTA; CDR2 reads FQGNSA. This CDR3 has 15 residues. For the CDR3, the DNA is TGTGCCAGCAGCTTAGGGGACAGACGGGGGACTGAAGCTTTCTTT. This translates into CASSLGDRRGTEAFF.

This clone is a singleton in its sample. The rearrangement uses TRBV18 and TRBJ2-1; 12 nucleotides line up with TRBD2. Trimming removed 6 bases from V and 9 bases from J; junction bases left unmatched: 3. Germline V gene sequence: CDR1 KGHSH, CDR2 LQKENI. This CDR3 is 13 amino acids long. CDR3 bases: TGTGCCAGCTCCGGACTAGCGGGAAGTGAGCAGTTCTTC. This sequence encodes CASSGLAGSEQFF.

The chain joins TRBV28 to TRBJ1-1; D is ambiguous. CDR3 size: 14 residues. With 3 bases removed from V and 4 bases from J, the gap between germline ends came to 12 bases. The germline gives CDR1 MDHEN, CDR2 SYDVKM. CDR3 residues: CASSFPRRGTEAFF. The CDR3 nucleotides are TGTGCCAGCAGTTTCCCTCGGCGGGGCACTGAAGCTTTCTTT.

The chain combines TRBV5-4 with TRBJ1-3, with a tentative D call TRBD1 (6 bases). CDR3 length: 15 residues. Trimming left V 2 bases short and J 1 base short, with 10 bases between. CDR1 is SGHNT, CDR2 YYREEE, per germline (reference sequence). The CDR3 nucleotides read TGTGCCAGCAGCTTTCAGGGGCGATCTGGAAACACCATATATTTT. This sequence encodes CASSFQGRSGNTIYF.